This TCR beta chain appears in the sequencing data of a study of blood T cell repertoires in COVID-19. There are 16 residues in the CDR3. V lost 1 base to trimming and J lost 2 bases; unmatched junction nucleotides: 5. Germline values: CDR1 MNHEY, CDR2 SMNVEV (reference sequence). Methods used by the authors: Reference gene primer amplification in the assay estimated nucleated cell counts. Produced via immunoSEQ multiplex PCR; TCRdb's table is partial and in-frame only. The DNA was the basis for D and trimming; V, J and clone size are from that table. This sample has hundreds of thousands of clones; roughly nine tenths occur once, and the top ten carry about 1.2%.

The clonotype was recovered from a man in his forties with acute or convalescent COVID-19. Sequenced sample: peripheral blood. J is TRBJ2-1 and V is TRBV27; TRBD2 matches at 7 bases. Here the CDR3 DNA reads TGTGCCAGCAGTTTATTGGGCGGGAGCCCCTACAATGAGCAGTTCTTC. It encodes CASSLLGGSPYNEQFF.